Shown below are 31 T cell receptor beta chains from a single sample sequenced in a study of T cell responses to AZD1222 COVID-19 vaccine. Sequenced by immunoSEQ multiplex PCR; TCRdb stores in-frame clones only, minus some. The repertoire consists of approximately 110,000 clones, with roughly 85% occurring once and the leading ten covering 2% to 2.5%. Sample: peripheral blood, taken 28 days after the second AZD1222 dose. The receptors were gathered from an adult who received the AZD1222 COVID-19 vaccine.

This clone is a singleton in its sample. V gene TRBV5-1 combines with J gene TRBJ2-7; 8 positions agree with TRBD2. Germline values: CDR1 SGHRS, CDR2 YFSETQ. This CDR3 contains 17 residues. V was clipped by 0 bases and J by 2 bases; unmatched bases: 10. CDR3 amino acids: CASSLGLARSFTYEQYF. DNA for the CDR3: TGCGCCAGCAGCTTGGGACTAGCGAGATCCTTCACCTACGAGCAGTACTTC.

This chain connects TRBV12-5 to TRBJ1-1, with a tentative D call TRBD1 (6 bases). Germline CDR1 is LGHNT and CDR2 is FRNRAP. Trimming removed 5 bases at V and 2 bases at J, with 12 bases between. This CDR3 has 14 amino acids. CDR3 in amino acids: CASGASTGNTEAFF. DNA of the CDR3: TGTGCTAGTGGTGCCTCGACAGGTAACACTGAAGCTTTCTTT.

This clone was found once. The V gene is TRBV13, the J gene TRBJ2-5; a weak D match, TRBD2 (6 bases). The germline CDR1 and CDR2 sequences are PRHDT and FYEKMQ (reference sequence). The CDR3 has 17 residues. V lost 6 bases, J lost 0 bases, and 20 bases lay in between. CDR3 sequence reads: CASRFSGRDPYQETQYF. The CDR3 DNA follows: TGTGCCAGCAGATTTAGCGGCCGTGACCCGTACCAAGAGACCCAGTACTTC.

This clone is a singleton in its sample. The chain is built from TRBV5-1 and TRBJ1-1; D might be TRBD1 (5 bases). V was pared by 4 bases and J by 2 bases, with 12 bases between. The CDR3 has 14 residues. The germline CDR1 and CDR2 sequences are SGHRS and YFSETQ. As DNA, the CDR3 is TGCGCCAGCAGCCCGACAGCTTATAACACTGAAGCTTTCTTT. Its translation is CASSPTAYNTEAFF.

This clone was observed a few times. Here the CDR3 reads CASGNTGELFF. Written as DNA, the CDR3 is TGTGCCAGCGGGAACACCGGGGAGCTGTTTTTT. This chain uses TRBV3-1 (or the pseudogene TRBV3-2) with TRBJ2-2; D unresolved. Germline assignment: CDR1 LGHDT and CDR2 YNNKEL (reference sequence). V lost 8 bases and J 1 base, leaving 2 bases between the germline ends. CDR3 size: 11 residues.

The chain links TRBV24-1 to TRBJ1-1; D is unclear. The CDR3 length is 16 residues. Trimming removed 0 bases at V and 1 base at J, with 11 bases between. The germline V gene encodes CDR1 KGHDR and CDR2 SFDVKD. Here the CDR3 DNA reads TGTGCCACCAGTGATTTGAGTGGGGTTGGGAACACTGAAGCTTTCTTT. This gives the protein CATSDLSGVGNTEAFF.

The CDR3 reads CASSQNRGLPGNTIYF. The CDR3 coding sequence is TGTGCCAGCAGCCAAAACAGGGGGCTTCCTGGAAACACCATATATTTT. The chain employs TRBV3-1 (or the pseudogene TRBV3-2) and TRBJ1-3, with TRBD1 matching 9 bases. CDR1 and CDR2 (germline): LGHDT, YNNKEL (reference sequence). The trim removed 2 bases at V and 2 bases at J, leaving 4 bases unmatched. The CDR3 spans 16 residues.

J is TRBJ1-4 and V is TRBV6-5, with TRBD1 as a possible D gene (5 bases). CDR3 length equals 16 residues. Per the germline V gene, CDR1 is MNHEY and CDR2 is SVGAGI. V lost 0 bases and J 4 bases, leaving 12 bases between the germline ends. The CDR3 DNA sequence: TGTGCCAGCAGTTACTCTTATAGCAGGGATAATGAAAAACTGTTTTTT. It specifies CASSYSYSRDNEKLFF.

In its sample, this clone was seen once. The V gene is TRBV4-1, the J gene TRBJ1-2; D is perhaps TRBD1 (6 bases). V shed 0 bases and J shed 0 bases, with 11 bases lying between them. Germline CDR1 reads MGHRA; CDR2 reads YSYEKL. The length of the CDR3 is 16 residues. The CDR3 coding sequence is TGCGCCAGCAGCCAAGAGGGACAACTAACTAACTATGGCTACACCTTC. Translating gives CASSQEGQLTNYGYTF.

This clone was counted only a few times. The gene calls are TRBV27 and TRBJ2-1; D perhaps matches TRBD2 (6 bases). Germline V lookup: CDR1 MNHEY, CDR2 SMNVEV (reference sequence). Trimming pared 6 bases from V and 12 bases from J, leaving 24 bases between. The CDR3 is made up of 15 amino acids. CDR3 protein: CASSFGDLPNGPQFF. CDR3 DNA: TGTGCCAGCAGCTTCGGGGACTTACCTAATGGCCCGCAGTTCTTC.

Written as DNA, the CDR3 is TGTGCCAGCAGAAACAGGGAATCCTATAATTCACCCCTCCACTTT. Translated: CASRNRESYNSPLHF. The chain employs TRBV27 and TRBJ1-6; perhaps TRBD1 as D (6 bases). The CDR3 runs to 15 residues. Germline V lookup: CDR1 MNHEY, CDR2 SMNVEV (reference sequence). Trimming stripped 6 bases from V and 1 base from J, with 10 bases between.

This clone showed up just once. The chain carries TRBV9 and TRBJ2-3, with 13 bases matching TRBD2. The CDR3 length is 17 residues. CDR1 SGDLS and CDR2 YYNGEE come from the germline V gene. The V gene end was trimmed by 0 bases and the J gene end by 4 bases; junction bases not matched to a gene: 5. The CDR3 here is CASSVGGTSGMADTQYF. The CDR3 DNA is TGTGCCAGCAGCGTAGGTGGGACTAGCGGGATGGCAGATACGCAGTATTTT. Full variable domain (rest looked up from reference TRBV9 and TRBJ2-3): DSGVTQTPKHLITATGQRVTLRCSPRSGDLSVYWYQQSLDQGLQFLIQYYNGEERAKGNILERFSAQQFPDLHSELNLSSLELGDSALYFCASSVGGTSGMADTQYFGPGTRLTVL.

This chain connects TRBV2 to TRBJ1-1; 9 bases are shared with TRBD1. The CDR3 runs 13 residues. V shed 6 bases and J 6 bases; nucleotides not matched to a gene: 5. Per germline, CDR1 SNHLY and CDR2 FYNNEI. The CDR3 sequence is CASREQGAAEAFF. The CDR3 nucleotides read TGTGCCAGCAGAGAACAGGGGGCTGCTGAAGCTTTCTTT. The complete variable domain, with remaining parts taken from reference TRBV2 and TRBJ1-1, reads EPEVTQTPSHQVTQMGQEVILRCVPISNHLYFYWYRQILGQKVEFLVSFYNNEISEKSEIFDDQFSVERPDGSNFTLKIRSTKLEDSAMYFCASREQGAAEAFFGQGTRLTVV.

The rearrangement joins TRBV12-3 or TRBV12-4 to TRBJ1-1; D uncertain. With 5 bases removed from V and 4 bases from J, the gap between germline ends came to 11 bases. The CDR3 has 13 amino acids. CDR3 sequence: CASSPTTVTEAFF. The CDR3, as DNA: TGTGCCAGCAGTCCCACAACAGTCACTGAAGCTTTCTTT.

The chain employs TRBV5-1 and TRBJ2-1; tentative D call: TRBD2 (6 bases). Looked up from germline, CDR1 is SGHRS and CDR2 is YFSETQ. The CDR3 totals 16 residues. V lost 4 bases, J lost 0 bases, and 14 bases lay in between. CDR3 amino acids: CASSQLPTSSYNEQFF. Here the CDR3 DNA reads TGCGCCAGCAGCCAACTCCCGACTAGCTCCTACAATGAGCAGTTCTTC.

Notes on this clone: The junction departs from germline at one end; a sequencing error may be responsible. The chain links TRBV5-8 to TRBJ1-2, with 7 positions matching TRBD1. This CDR3 spans 14 amino acids. Germline loops: CDR1 SGHTS, CDR2 YDEGEE. CDR3 DNA sequence: TGTGCCAGCAGCTTGGTCCGGGACAGCCAACTTATCAAATTC. It translates to CASSLVRDSQLIKF.

This chain uses TRBV7-9 with TRBJ2-7; no clear D. Germline V CDR1 and CDR2: SEHNR, FQNEAQ (reference sequence). This CDR3 is built from 13 residues. Trimming took off 0 bases at V and 5 bases at J, with 8 bases between the two ends. The CDR3 protein is CASSLAGSDEQYF. The CDR3 DNA reads TGTGCCAGCAGCTTAGCGGGCTCAGACGAGCAGTACTTC.

The chain is built from TRBV27 and TRBJ2-1; 8 bases line up with TRBD1. The germline gives CDR1 MNHEY, CDR2 SMNVEV (reference sequence). CDR3 length: 12 amino acids. The trim removed 5 bases at V and 6 bases at J, leaving 0 bases unmatched. CDR3 loop: CASSTGGNEQFF. The CDR3 DNA reads as TGTGCCAGCAGTACAGGGGGCAATGAGCAGTTCTTC.

There are a few counts of this clone. V is TRBV5-1 and J is TRBJ2-5; no firm D call. Germline V CDR1 and CDR2: SGHRS, YFSETQ. Trimming removed 4 bases from V and 4 bases from J, with 20 bases in between. CDR3 size: 16 residues. The CDR3 DNA follows: TGCGCCAGCAGCCGGTCCCCCGCGCTAACGGGAGAGACCCAGTACTTC. It yields the protein CASSRSPALTGETQYF.

The chain has TRBV19 and TRBJ1-5; no clear D gene. Trimming took 5 bases from V and 7 from J, leaving 18 bases between them. The CDR3 is 15 amino acids. Germline V gives CDR1 LNHDA, CDR2 SQIVND (reference sequence). CDR3 sequence: CASSSTSRSAQPQHF. The CDR3 region has the DNA TGTGCCAGTAGTTCAACTTCCAGAAGCGCGCAGCCCCAGCATTTT.

The chain is built from TRBV27 and TRBJ2-1; D remains unclear. The CDR3 sequence is 15 residues long. The V gene's germline CDR1 is MNHEY and CDR2 SMNVEV (reference sequence). Trimming stripped 2 bases from V and 7 bases from J, with 15 bases between. In DNA form, the CDR3 reads TGTGCCAGCAGTTTAGAACTCCAGGCCCCTAATGAGCAGTTCTTC. Translating gives CASSLELQAPNEQFF.

The genes are TRBV7-6 and TRBJ1-2; 7 nucleotides agree with TRBD1. The CDR3 totals 15 residues. The junction had 9 bases not matched to a gene; V was cut back by 5 bases and J by 3 bases. The germline CDR1 and CDR2 sequences are SGHVS and FNYEAQ. DNA of the CDR3: TGTGCCAGCAGCCTAGGGGGCGCTGGGGACTATGGCTACACCTTC. It is translated as CASSLGGAGDYGYTF.

The chain recombines TRBV19 with TRBJ1-3, with TRBD1 as a possible D gene (6 bases). Germline lookup yields CDR1 LNHDA and CDR2 SQIVND (reference sequence). V lost 7 bases and J lost 4, with 14 bases in between. The CDR3 covers 14 residues. The CDR3 loop reads CASTRGAGGNTIYF. The CDR3 DNA is TGTGCCAGTACCAGGGGAGCCGGAGGAAACACCATATATTTT.

The CDR3 region is CASSQTGYGEKLFF. Here the CDR3 DNA reads TGTGCCAGCAGCCAAACAGGGTACGGTGAAAAACTGTTTTTT. V usage is TRBV3-1 (or the pseudogene TRBV3-2) and J usage is TRBJ1-4, with TRBD1 as a possible D gene (6 bases). The CDR3 covers 14 residues. The germline V gene has CDR1 LGHDT and CDR2 YNNKEL (reference sequence). Deletions cut 2 bases from V and 7 bases from J, with 11 bases between.

The rearrangement uses TRBV5-4 and TRBJ2-7; D is perhaps TRBD1 (6 bases). Between the trimmed V and J ends, which lost 0 bases and 2 bases, there was a span of 6 bases. CDR1 and CDR2 (germline): SGHNT, YYREEE (reference sequence). This CDR3 is 13 amino acids long. CDR3 protein: CASSLGGPYEQYF. The DNA of the CDR3 is TGTGCCAGCAGCTTGGGGGGGCCCTACGAGCAGTACTTC.

V usage is TRBV5-1 and J usage is TRBJ2-1; tentative D call: TRBD2 (6 bases). CDR1 is SGHRS and CDR2 is YFSETQ in the germline V gene. Trimming took 3 bases from V and 0 from J, leaving 16 bases between them. This CDR3 has 17 residues. The CDR3 spells CASSWGDSQYSYNEQFF. The CDR3 nucleotides read TGCGCCAGCAGCTGGGGGGACTCCCAATACTCCTACAATGAGCAGTTCTTC.

The chain employs TRBV14 and TRBJ2-7; 16 bases align to TRBD2. V shed 4 bases and J 3 bases; nucleotides not matched to a gene: 12. CDR3 length equals 19 residues. Germline V gives CDR1 SGHDN, CDR2 FVKESK. CDR3 DNA sequence: TGTGCCAGCAGCCGATCCGGGACTAGCGGGAGGGCCATGAACTACGAGCAGTACTTC. It yields the protein CASSRSGTSGRAMNYEQYF.

V and J are TRBV10-3 and TRBJ2-1, with TRBD2 identical over 7 bases. The CDR3 sequence is 15 residues long. Germline V gives CDR1 ENHRY, CDR2 SYGVKD. V gave up 2 bases and J gave up 0 bases; unmatched junction bases: 1. DNA of the CDR3: TGTGCCATCAGTGAGACTAGCGTCTCCTACAATGAGCAGTTCTTC. Its protein is CAISETSVSYNEQFF.

V gene TRBV19 combines with J gene TRBJ1-2; D not certain. The CDR3 contains 13 residues. Trimming removed 4 bases from V and 8 bases from J, with 14 bases in between. The germline CDR1 and CDR2 sequences are LNHDA and SQIVND (reference sequence). CDR3 DNA sequence: TGTGCCAGTAGTACCCGCGAGGGTAACGGCTACACCTTC. This encodes CASSTREGNGYTF. Based on the CDR3 plus reference TRBV19 and TRBJ1-2, the full variable domain is DGGITQSPKYLFRKEGQNVTLSCEQNLNHDAMYWYRQDPGQGLRLIYYSQIVNDFQKGDIAEGYSVSREKKESFPLTVTSAQKNPTAFYLCASSTREGNGYTFGSGTRLTVV.

The gene calls are TRBV12-3 or TRBV12-4 and TRBJ2-3, with D unclear. Between the trimmed V and J ends, which lost 7 bases and 5 bases, there was a span of 10 bases. The CDR3 is made up of 12 amino acids. This CDR3 reads CASTFSGDTQYF. The CDR3 DNA follows: TGTGCCAGCACTTTTAGTGGAGATACGCAGTATTTT.

On this clone itself: This specimen includes other DNA sequences encoding the same CDR3. The rearrangement links TRBV5-1 to TRBJ1-1; D call uncertain. Looked up from germline, CDR1 is SGHRS and CDR2 is YFSETQ. V was trimmed by 2 bases and J by 0 bases, leaving 5 bases between them. This CDR3 comprises 13 residues. The CDR3 is CASSLGLNTEAFF. The CDR3, as DNA: TGCGCCAGCAGCTTAGGACTGAACACTGAAGCTTTCTTT.